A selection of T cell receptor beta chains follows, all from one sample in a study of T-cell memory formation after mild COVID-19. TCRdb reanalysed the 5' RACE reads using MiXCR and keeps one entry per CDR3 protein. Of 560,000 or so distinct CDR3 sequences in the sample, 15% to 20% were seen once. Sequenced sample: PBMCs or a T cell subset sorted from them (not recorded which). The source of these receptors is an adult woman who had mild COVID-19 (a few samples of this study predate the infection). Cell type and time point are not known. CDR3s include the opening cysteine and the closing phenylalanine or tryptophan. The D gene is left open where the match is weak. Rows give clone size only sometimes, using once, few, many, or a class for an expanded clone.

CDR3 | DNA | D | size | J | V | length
CASSLESEGVGEKLFF | TGTGCCAGCAGCTTAGAGAGTGAGGGAGTCGGGGAAAAACTGTTTTTT | NA | few | TRBJ1-4 | TRBV7-8 | 16
CASSLYQGNEQFF | TGTGCCAGCAGCCTCTATCAGGGAAATGAGCAGTTCTTC | NA | NA | TRBJ2-1 | TRBV7-2 | 13
CAIGLAGVADTQYF | TGTGCCATCGGACTAGCGGGAGTGGCAGATACGCAGTATTTT | TRBD2 | many | TRBJ2-3 | TRBV10-3 | 14
CASSAPGLAGAPYQETQYF | TGTGCCAGCAGCGCACCGGGACTAGCGGGGGCCCCGTACCAAGAGACCCAGTACTTC | TRBD2 | NA | TRBJ2-5 | TRBV7-6 | 19
CASSQDQRVSYEQYF | TGTGCCAGCAGCCAAGATCAGCGGGTATCCTACGAGCAGTACTTC | NA | few | TRBJ2-7 | TRBV3-1 | 15
CASHPGREVYGYTF | TGTGCCAGCCACCCCGGCAGGGAGGTCTATGGCTACACCTTC | NA | few | TRBJ1-2 | TRBV5-4 | 14
CSVEYRGDLYGYTF | TGCAGCGTTGAATACAGGGGAGATTTGTATGGCTACACCTTC | TRBD1 | NA | TRBJ1-2 | TRBV29-1 | 14
CASSDGTGSQETQYF | TGTGCCAGCAGTGACGGGACAGGATCCCAAGAGACCCAGTACTTC | TRBD1 | NA | TRBJ2-5 | TRBV5-5 | 15
CASSHGEAGAWGDTQYF | TGTGCCAGCAGCCACGGGGAGGCGGGGGCTTGGGGAGATACGCAGTATTTT | NA | few | TRBJ2-3 | TRBV3-1 | 17
CASSEALQGGYTF | TGTGCCAGCAGTGAAGCGCTTCAGGGAGGCTACACCTTC | NA | few | TRBJ1-2 | TRBV2 | 13
CASSPGRRDNEKLFF | TGTGCCAGCAGCCCCGGGAGAAGAGATAATGAAAAACTGTTTTTT | NA | few | TRBJ1-4 | TRBV7-9 | 15
CASSPYPSDEQYF | TGCGCCAGCAGCCCTTACCCAAGTGACGAGCAGTACTTC | NA | few | TRBJ2-7 | TRBV5-1 | 13
CASSQGRSGELFF | TGCGCCAGCAGCCAAGGAAGGTCCGGGGAGCTGTTTTTT | NA | few | TRBJ2-2 | TRBV4-3 | 13
CASSLDGDEQYF | TGTGCCAGCAGCTTAGATGGGGACGAGCAGTACTTC | NA | few | TRBJ2-7 | TRBV7-6 | 12
CASSAGLAGVGNEQFF | TGTGCCAGCAGCGCCGGACTAGCGGGGGTAGGCAATGAGCAGTTCTTC | TRBD2 | NA | TRBJ2-1 | TRBV9 | 16
CASSQAMTGEFNNEQFF | TGTGCCAGCAGCCAAGCGATGACAGGGGAATTTAACAATGAGCAGTTCTTC | TRBD1 | few | TRBJ2-1 | TRBV14 | 17
CASSLDIGTVPALAKNIQYF | TGTGCCAGCAGCTTGGACATAGGGACAGTCCCCGCCCTAGCCAAAAACATTCAGTACTTC | TRBD1 | NA | TRBJ2-4 | TRBV5-6 | 20
CASSPTLGWVDNEQFF | TGTGCTAGCAGCCCCACGTTGGGGTGGGTTGACAATGAGCAGTTCTTC | NA | few | TRBJ2-1 | TRBV7-7 | 16
CASSQGLAVISYEQYF | TGTGCCAGCAGCCAAGGACTAGCCGTCATTTCCTACGAGCAGTACTTC | TRBD2 | few | TRBJ2-7 | TRBV14 | 16
CAISRDERFPEQYF | TGTGCCATCAGCAGGGACGAGAGGTTCCCAGAGCAGTACTTC | NA | NA | TRBJ2-7 | TRBV10-3 | 14
CASGNLQGMGNYGYTF | TGTGCCAGCGGAAACTTACAGGGCATGGGGAACTATGGCTACACCTTC | NA | NA | TRBJ1-2 | TRBV27 | 16
CASSQVGRTGELFF | TGCGCCAGCAGCCAAGTGGGGAGGACCGGGGAGCTGTTTTTT | NA | NA | TRBJ2-2 | TRBV4-1 | 14
CSVELQEGTEAFF | TGCAGCGTTGAGTTGCAGGAAGGAACTGAAGCTTTCTTT | NA | NA | TRBJ1-1 | TRBV29-1 | 13
CASSLLGMGRGEKLFF | TGTGCCAGCAGTTTACTGGGGATGGGAAGAGGTGAAAAACTGTTTTTT | NA | few | TRBJ1-4 | TRBV12-3/TRBV12-4 | 16
CASSLPRSPVSGELFF | TGTGCCAGCAGCTTACCCCGAAGTCCCGTGTCCGGGGAGCTGTTTTTT | NA | few | TRBJ2-2 | TRBV11-2 | 16
CASSVQGADTQYF | TGTGCCAGTAGTGTCCAGGGGGCAGATACGCAGTATTTT | TRBD1 | few | TRBJ2-3 | TRBV19 | 13
CSARDGAGGYLGFF | TGCAGTGCTAGAGATGGGGCAGGTGGCTATCTCGGGTTCTTT | NA | many | TRBJ1-1 | TRBV20-1 | 14
CASSLAPPGLARGDTQYF | TGTGCCAGCAGCTTAGCGCCTCCGGGACTCGCCAGGGGCGATACGCAGTATTTT | NA | many | TRBJ2-3 | TRBV7-9 | 18
CAWTGADFYEQYF | TGTGCCTGGACTGGGGCGGATTTCTACGAGCAGTACTTC | NA | few | TRBJ2-7 | TRBV30 | 13
CASSYQSGEQYF | TGTGCCAGCAGCTACCAATCAGGCGAGCAGTACTTC | NA | few | TRBJ2-7 | TRBV7-9 | 12
CASNSGPAYF | TGTGCCAGCAATAGCGGCCCCGCGTATTTT | NA | few | TRBJ2-3 | TRBV2 | 10
CASSLMGHTTNEKLFF | TGCGCCAGCAGCTTGATGGGACATACAACTAATGAAAAACTGTTTTTT | NA | once | TRBJ1-4 | TRBV5-1 | 16
CASSYHQGGTEAFF | TGTGCCAGCAGTTATCACCAGGGGGGCACTGAAGCTTTCTTT | TRBD1 | few | TRBJ1-1 | TRBV6-2/TRBV6-3 | 14
CSVPGTSGRIEQYF | TGCAGCGTCCCAGGGACTAGCGGGAGAATAGAGCAGTACTTC | TRBD2 | few | TRBJ2-7 | TRBV29-1 | 14
CASSLDGYNQPQHF | TGTGCCAGCAGCTTAGACGGGTACAATCAGCCCCAGCATTTT | NA | NA | TRBJ1-5 | TRBV7-9 | 14
CASSPPGVKLFF | TGTGCCAGCAGCCCGCCGGGGGTAAAACTGTTTTTT | NA | NA | TRBJ1-4 | TRBV3-1 | 12
CASSHRTGDTQYF | TGCGCCAGCAGCCACCGGACGGGAGATACGCAGTATTTT | NA | few | TRBJ2-3 | TRBV5-1 | 13
CASSIQDRPYEQYF | TGTGCCAGTAGTATCCAGGATCGGCCCTACGAGCAGTACTTC | NA | few | TRBJ2-7 | TRBV19 | 14
CASSEQGQNYEQYF | TGTGCCAGCAGTGAGCAGGGACAGAACTACGAGCAGTACTTC | TRBD1 | NA | TRBJ2-7 | TRBV2 | 14
CASSQDGIHLSGANVLTF | TGTGCCAGCAGCCAAGATGGTATACACCTCTCTGGGGCCAACGTCCTGACTTTC | NA | few | TRBJ2-6 | TRBV3-1 | 18